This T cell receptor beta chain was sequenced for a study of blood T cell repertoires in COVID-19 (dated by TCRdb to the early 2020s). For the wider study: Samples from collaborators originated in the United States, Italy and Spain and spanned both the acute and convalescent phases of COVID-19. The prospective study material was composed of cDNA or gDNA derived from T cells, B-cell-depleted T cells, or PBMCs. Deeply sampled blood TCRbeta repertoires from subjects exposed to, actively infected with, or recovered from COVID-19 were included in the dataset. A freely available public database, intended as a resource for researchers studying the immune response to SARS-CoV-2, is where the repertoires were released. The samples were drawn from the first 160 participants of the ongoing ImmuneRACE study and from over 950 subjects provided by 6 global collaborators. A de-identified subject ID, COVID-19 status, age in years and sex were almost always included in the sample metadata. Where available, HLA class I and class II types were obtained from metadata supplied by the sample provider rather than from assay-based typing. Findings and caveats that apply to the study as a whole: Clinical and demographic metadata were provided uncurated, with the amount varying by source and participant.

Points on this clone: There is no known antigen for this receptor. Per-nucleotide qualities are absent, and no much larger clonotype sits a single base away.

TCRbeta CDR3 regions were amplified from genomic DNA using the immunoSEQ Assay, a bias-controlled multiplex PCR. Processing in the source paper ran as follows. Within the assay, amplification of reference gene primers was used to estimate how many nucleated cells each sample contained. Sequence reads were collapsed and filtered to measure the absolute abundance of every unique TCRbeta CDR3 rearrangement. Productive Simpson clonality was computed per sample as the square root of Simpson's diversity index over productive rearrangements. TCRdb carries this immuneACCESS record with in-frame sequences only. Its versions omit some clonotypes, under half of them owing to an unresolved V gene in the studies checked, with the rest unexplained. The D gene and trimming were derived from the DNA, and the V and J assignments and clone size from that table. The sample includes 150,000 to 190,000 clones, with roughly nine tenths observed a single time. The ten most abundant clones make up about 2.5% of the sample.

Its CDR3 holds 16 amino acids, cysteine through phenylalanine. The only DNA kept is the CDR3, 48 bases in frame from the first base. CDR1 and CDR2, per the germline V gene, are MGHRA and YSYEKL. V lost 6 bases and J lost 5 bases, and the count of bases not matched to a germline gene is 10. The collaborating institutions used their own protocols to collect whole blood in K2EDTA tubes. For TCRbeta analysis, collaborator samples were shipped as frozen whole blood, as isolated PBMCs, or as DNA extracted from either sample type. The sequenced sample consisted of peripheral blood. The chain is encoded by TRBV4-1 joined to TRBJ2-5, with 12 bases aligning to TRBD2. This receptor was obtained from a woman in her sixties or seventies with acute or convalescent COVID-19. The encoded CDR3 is CASSLTSGGRGETQYF. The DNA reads TGCGCCAGCAGTTTAACTAGCGGGGGGAGAGGGGAGACCCAGTACTTC.